The 7 T cell receptor beta chains given below trace back to one sample, sequenced in a study of blood T cell repertoires in COVID-19 (TCRdb year 2020). The method was the immunoSEQ multiplex PCR assay. TCRdb provides this immuneACCESS table in a form limited to in-frame rearrangements. Some clones are lacking; in checked studies, under half of them reflect an unresolved V gene, and why the rest are absent is not known. The sample profile shows roughly 390,000 clones; over 75% of them were found once. Roughly 10% of the sample belongs to the ten largest clones. The sample taken for sequencing was peripheral blood. The source of these receptors is a woman aged 30 to 39 with COVID-19, enrolled during active disease.

This clone appeared a few times. The chain couples TRBV4-2 to TRBJ1-5; no reliable D call. The CDR3 length is 13 residues. CDR1 is LGHNA, CDR2 YNFKEQ, per germline. Trimming shortened V by 3 bases and J by 4 bases, and 7 bases separated the two germline ends. DNA for the CDR3: TGTGCCAGCAGCCAGTCGGGAAATCAGCCCCAGCATTTT. Its protein is CASSQSGNQPQHF.

As concerns this clone: This same CDR3 is encoded by further DNA sequences in the sample. The chain couples TRBV6-4 to TRBJ2-3, with 7 bases matching TRBD2. J was trimmed by 1 base and V by 0 bases; bases with no gene match: 1. The CDR3 extends over 15 amino acids. Germline V gene data show CDR1 as MRHNA and CDR2 as SNTAGT. The CDR3 is CASSDSSGGTDTQYF. CDR3 sequence (DNA): TGTGCCAGCAGTGACTCAAGCGGGGGCACAGATACGCAGTATTTT.

The chain employs TRBV19 and TRBJ2-7; 7 bases line up with TRBD1. The ends lost 9 bases at V and 4 bases at J; junction bases unmatched: 12. CDR1 is LNHDA, CDR2 SQIVND, per germline (reference sequence). This CDR3 has 14 amino acids. The CDR3 bases are TGTGCCAGCGCACATCCCGGGACAGAATACGAGCAGTACTTC. It specifies CASAHPGTEYEQYF.

The chain couples TRBV28 to TRBJ1-5; the D gene is possibly TRBD1 (5 bases). CDR1 is MDHEN, CDR2 SYDVKM, per germline. CDR3 length equals 15 residues. V dropped 6 bases and J dropped 1 base, with 13 bases sitting between them. CDR3 region: CASRMGGVSNQPQHF. The CDR3 bases are TGTGCCAGCAGGATGGGGGGGGTAAGCAATCAGCCCCAGCATTTT.

This clone was seen only a few times. The genes are TRBV5-1 and TRBJ1-2; 12 bases line up with TRBD1. V was pared by 4 bases and J by 7 bases, with 11 bases of the junction left unmatched. The CDR3 runs 16 residues. The germline gives CDR1 SGHRS, CDR2 YFSETQ. The CDR3 DNA follows: TGCGCCAGCAGCAAACCCCCGGGACAGGGGGCGTCTGGCTACACCTTC. Its translation: CASSKPPGQGASGYTF. Together with reference TRBV5-1 and TRBJ1-2, the CDR3 gives the full variable domain: KAGVTQTPRYLIKTRGQQVTLSCSPISGHRSVSWYQQTPGQGLQFLFEYFSETQRNKGNFPGRFSGRQFSNSRSEMNVSTLELGDSALYLCASSKPPGQGASGYTFGSGTRLTVV.

V gene TRBV7-3 combines with J gene TRBJ2-7; D uncertain. This CDR3 has 10 residues. The V gene lost 5 bases and the J gene lost 5 bases, with 4 bases spanning the gap. Per the germline V gene, CDR1 is SGHTA and CDR2 is FQGTGA. CDR3 sequence reads: CASSRDEQYF. The CDR3 DNA sequence: TGTGCCAGCAGCCGGGACGAGCAGTACTTC. Variable domain in full (rest from reference TRBV7-3 and TRBJ2-7): GAGVSQTPSNKVTEKGKYVELRCDPISGHTALYWYRQSLGQGPEFLIYFQGTGAADDSGLPNDRFFAVRPEGSVSTLKIQRTERGDSAVYLCASSRDEQYFGPGTRLTVT.

This rearrangement joins TRBV5-1 to TRBJ2-1; possible D gene TRBD1, 5 bases. Germline values: CDR1 SGHRS, CDR2 YFSETQ. V lost 2 bases and J 3 bases, leaving 9 bases between the germline ends. The CDR3 has 14 residues. The CDR3 coding sequence is TGCGCCAGCAGCTTTCAGGGTGACTACAATGAGCAGTTCTTC. Amino acids: CASSFQGDYNEQFF.